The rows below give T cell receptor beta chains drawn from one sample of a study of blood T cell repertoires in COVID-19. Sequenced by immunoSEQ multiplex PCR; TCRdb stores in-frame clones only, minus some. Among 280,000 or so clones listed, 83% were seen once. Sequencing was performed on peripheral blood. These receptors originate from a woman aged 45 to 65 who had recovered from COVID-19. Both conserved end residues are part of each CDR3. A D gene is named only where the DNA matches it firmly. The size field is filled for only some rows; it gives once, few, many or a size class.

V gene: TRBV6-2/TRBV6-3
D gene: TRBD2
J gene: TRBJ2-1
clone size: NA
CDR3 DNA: TGTGCCAGCAGTTACCCTCTTAAGCGGGGGGGCGACGACAATGAGCAGTTCTTC
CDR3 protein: CASSYPLKRGGDDNEQFF

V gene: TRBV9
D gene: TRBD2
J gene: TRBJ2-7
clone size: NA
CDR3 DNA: TGTGCCAGCAGCGTAGGGACTAGCGGGGATACCTACGAGCAGTACTTC
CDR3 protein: CASSVGTSGDTYEQYF

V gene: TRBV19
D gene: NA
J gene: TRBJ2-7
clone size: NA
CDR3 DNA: TGTGCCAGTAGTATTCTCCGGGGGAGCTCCTACGAGCAGTACTTC
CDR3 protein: CASSILRGSSYEQYF

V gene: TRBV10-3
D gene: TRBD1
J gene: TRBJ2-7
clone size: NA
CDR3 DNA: TGTGCCATCAGTGACCTGGGACAGGGGGCCTACGAGCAGTACTTC
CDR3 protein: CAISDLGQGAYEQYF

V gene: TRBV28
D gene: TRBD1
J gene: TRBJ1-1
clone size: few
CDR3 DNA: TGTGCCAGCAGAATGCTACAGGGGGACACTGAAGCTTTCTTT
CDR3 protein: CASRMLQGDTEAFF

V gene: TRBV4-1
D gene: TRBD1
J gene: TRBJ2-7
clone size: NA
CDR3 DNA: TGCGCCAGCAGCGGCCGGGACAGGGTTTACGAGCAGTACTTC
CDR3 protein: CASSGRDRVYEQYF

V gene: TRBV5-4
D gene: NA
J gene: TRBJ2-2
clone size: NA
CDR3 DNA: TGTGCCAGCAGCTTAACCGGGAATACACTCGGGGAGCTGTTTTTT
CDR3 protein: CASSLTGNTLGELFF

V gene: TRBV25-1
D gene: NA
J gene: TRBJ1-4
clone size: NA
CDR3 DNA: TGTGCCAGCAGTGATGTCGGAGGTCAGGAAAAACTGTTTTTT
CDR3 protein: CASSDVGGQEKLFF

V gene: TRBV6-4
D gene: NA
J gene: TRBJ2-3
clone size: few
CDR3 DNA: TGTGCCAGCAGTGTTGGCAGACTTTCAGATACGCAGTATTTT
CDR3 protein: CASSVGRLSDTQYF

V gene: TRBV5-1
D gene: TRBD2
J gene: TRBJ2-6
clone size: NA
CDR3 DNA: TGCGCCAGCTACCTTGGGGGGGCTGGGGCCAACGTCCTGACTTTC
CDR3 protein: CASYLGGAGANVLTF

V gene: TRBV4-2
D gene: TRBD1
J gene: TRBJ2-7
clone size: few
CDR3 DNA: TGTGCCAGCAGCGCGGGACAGGGAAGCGAGCAGTACTTC
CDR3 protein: CASSAGQGSEQYF

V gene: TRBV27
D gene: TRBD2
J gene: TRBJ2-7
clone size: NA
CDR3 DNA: TGTGCCAGCAGGGCTCTAGCGGGGGGGCTCTACGAGCAGTACTTC
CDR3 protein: CASRALAGGLYEQYF